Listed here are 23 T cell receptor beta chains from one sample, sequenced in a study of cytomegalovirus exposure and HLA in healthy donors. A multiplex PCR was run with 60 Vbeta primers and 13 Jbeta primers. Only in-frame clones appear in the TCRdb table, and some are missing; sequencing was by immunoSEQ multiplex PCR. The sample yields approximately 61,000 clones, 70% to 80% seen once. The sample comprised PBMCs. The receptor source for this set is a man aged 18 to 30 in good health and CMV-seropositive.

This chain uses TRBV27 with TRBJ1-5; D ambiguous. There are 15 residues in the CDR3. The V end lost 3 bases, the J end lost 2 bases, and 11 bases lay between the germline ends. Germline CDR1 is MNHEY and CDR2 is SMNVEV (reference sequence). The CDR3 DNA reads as TGTGCCAGCAGTTTTATGGGAGGTGGCAATCAGCCCCAGCATTTT. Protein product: CASSFMGGGNQPQHF.

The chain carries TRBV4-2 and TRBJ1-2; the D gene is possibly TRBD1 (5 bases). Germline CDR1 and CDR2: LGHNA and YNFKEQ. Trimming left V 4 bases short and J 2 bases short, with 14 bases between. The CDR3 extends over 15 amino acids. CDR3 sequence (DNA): TGTGCCAGCAGCCCCACGCAGGGTTCCAACTATGGCTACACCTTC. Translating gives CASSPTQGSNYGYTF.

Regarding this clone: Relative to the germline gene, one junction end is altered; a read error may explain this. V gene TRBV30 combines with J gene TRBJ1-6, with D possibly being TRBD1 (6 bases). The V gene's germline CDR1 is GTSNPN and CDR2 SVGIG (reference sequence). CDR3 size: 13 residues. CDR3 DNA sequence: TGTGCCTGGAGTGCCCGGACAGAAACTCCCCCCTATTTT. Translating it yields CAWSARTETPPYF. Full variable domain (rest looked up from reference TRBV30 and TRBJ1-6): SQTIHQWPATLVQPVGSPLSLECTVEGTSNPNLYWYRQAAGRGLQLLFYSVGIGQISSEVPQNLSASRPQDRQFILSSKKLLLSDSGFYLCAWSARTETPPYFGNGTRLTVT.

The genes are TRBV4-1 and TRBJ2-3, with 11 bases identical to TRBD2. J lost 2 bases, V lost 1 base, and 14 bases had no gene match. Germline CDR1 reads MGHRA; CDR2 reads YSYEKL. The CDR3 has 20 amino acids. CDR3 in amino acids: CASSQGLGTSGHRYTDTQYF. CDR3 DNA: TGCGCCAGCAGCCAAGGCCTGGGGACTAGCGGACACAGATACACAGATACGCAGTATTTT.

This chain's CDR3 is CASSYGVGGNEQYF. The CDR3 region has the DNA TGTGCCAGCAGTTACGGCGTTGGAGGGAACGAGCAGTACTTC. This chain uses TRBV6-5 with TRBJ2-7, with D possibly TRBD2 on 6 matching bases. The CDR3 length is 14 residues. Trimming stripped 2 bases from V and 5 bases from J, with 13 bases between. Germline V CDR1 and CDR2: MNHEY, SVGAGI.

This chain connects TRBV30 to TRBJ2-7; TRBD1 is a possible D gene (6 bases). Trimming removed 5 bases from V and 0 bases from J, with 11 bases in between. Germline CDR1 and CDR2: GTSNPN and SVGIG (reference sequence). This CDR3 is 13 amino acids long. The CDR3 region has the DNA TGTGCCTGGGACTCGGACAGCTCCTACGAGCAGTACTTC. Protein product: CAWDSDSSYEQYF.

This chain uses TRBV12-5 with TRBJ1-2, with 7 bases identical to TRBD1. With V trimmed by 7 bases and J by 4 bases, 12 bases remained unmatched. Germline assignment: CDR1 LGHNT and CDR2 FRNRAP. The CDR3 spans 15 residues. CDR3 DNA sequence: TGTGCTAGTGCGTCAAGGCGGGGACAGCCCTATGGCTACACCTTC. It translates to CASASRRGQPYGYTF.

In nucleotides, the CDR3 is TGTGCCAGCAGCCTCGAGCGGGAGGGCCCGGGAAAGAAGTTCTTC. Translation gives CASSLEREGPGKKFF. The chain combines TRBV5-4 with TRBJ2-1; 10 bases fit TRBD2. This CDR3 spans 15 amino acids. Germline CDR1 SGHNT, CDR2 YYREEE (reference sequence). The ends lost 4 bases at V and 14 bases at J; junction bases unmatched: 15.

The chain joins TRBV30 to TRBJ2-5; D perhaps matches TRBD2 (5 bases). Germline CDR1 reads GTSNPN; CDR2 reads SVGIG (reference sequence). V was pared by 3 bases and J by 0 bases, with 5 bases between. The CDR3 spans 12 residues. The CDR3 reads CAWRDYQETQYF. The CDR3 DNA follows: TGTGCCTGGAGGGACTACCAAGAGACCCAGTACTTC. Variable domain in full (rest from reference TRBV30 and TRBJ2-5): SQTIHQWPATLVQPVGSPLSLECTVEGTSNPNLYWYRQAAGRGLQLLFYSVGIGQISSEVPQNLSASRPQDRQFILSSKKLLLSDSGFYLCAWRDYQETQYFGPGTRLLVL.

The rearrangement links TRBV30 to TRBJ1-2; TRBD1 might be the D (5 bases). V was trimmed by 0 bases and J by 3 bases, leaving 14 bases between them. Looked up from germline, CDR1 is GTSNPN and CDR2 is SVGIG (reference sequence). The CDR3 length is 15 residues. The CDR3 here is CAWSVTLRGYYGYTF. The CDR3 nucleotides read TGTGCCTGGAGTGTCACCCTCCGGGGGTACTATGGCTACACCTTC.

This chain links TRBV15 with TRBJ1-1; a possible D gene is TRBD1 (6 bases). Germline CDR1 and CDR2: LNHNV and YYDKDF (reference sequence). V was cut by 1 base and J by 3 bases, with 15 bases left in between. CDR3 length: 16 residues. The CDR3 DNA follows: TGTGCCACCAGCAGAGGTTGGTGGGCAGGGGACACTGAAGCTTTCTTT. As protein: CATSRGWWAGDTEAFF.

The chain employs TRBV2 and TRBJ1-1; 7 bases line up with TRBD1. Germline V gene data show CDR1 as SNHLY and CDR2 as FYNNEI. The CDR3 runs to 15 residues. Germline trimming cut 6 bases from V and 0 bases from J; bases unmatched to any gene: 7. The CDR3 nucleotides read TGTGCCAGCAGGATCGAACAGGGGATGAACACTGAAGCTTTCTTT. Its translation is CASRIEQGMNTEAFF.

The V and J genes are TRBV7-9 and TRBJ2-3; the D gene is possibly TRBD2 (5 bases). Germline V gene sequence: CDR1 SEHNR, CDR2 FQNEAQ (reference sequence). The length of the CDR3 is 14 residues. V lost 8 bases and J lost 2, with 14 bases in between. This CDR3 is CASGLDSYTDTQYF. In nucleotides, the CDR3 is TGTGCCAGCGGACTGGATTCCTACACAGATACGCAGTATTTT.

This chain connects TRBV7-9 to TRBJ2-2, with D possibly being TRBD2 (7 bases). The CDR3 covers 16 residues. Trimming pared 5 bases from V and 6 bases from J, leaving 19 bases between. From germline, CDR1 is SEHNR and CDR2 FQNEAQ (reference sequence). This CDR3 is CASSLLGGGQAGELFF. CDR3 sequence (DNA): TGTGCCAGCAGCCTCTTGGGGGGGGGCCAGGCCGGGGAGCTGTTTTTT. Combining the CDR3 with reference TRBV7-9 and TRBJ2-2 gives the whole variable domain DTGVSQNPRHKITKRGQNVTFRCDPISEHNRLYWYRQTLGQGPEFLTYFQNEAQLEKSRLLSDRFSAERPKGSFSTLEIQRTEQGDSAMYLCASSLLGGGQAGELFFGEGSRLTVL.

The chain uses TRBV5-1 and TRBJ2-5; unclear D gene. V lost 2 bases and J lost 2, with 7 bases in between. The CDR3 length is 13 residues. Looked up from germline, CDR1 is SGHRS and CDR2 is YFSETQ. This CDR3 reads CASSFGQQETQYF. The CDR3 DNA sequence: TGCGCCAGCAGCTTTGGGCAGCAAGAGACCCAGTACTTC.

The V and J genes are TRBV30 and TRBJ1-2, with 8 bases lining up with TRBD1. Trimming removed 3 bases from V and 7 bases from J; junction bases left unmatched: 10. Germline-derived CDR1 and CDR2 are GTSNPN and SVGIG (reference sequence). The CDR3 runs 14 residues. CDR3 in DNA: TGTGCCTGGAGGAACCAGGGGGCATCGTTTGGCTACACCTTC. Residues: CAWRNQGASFGYTF.

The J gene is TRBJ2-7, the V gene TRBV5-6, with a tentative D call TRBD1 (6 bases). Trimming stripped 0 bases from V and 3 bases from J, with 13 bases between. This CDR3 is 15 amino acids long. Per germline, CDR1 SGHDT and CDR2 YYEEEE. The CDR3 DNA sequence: TGTGCCAGCAGCTTGGGCGCAGGGGCCCACTACGAGCAGTACTTC. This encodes CASSLGAGAHYEQYF.

The CDR3 here is CSVQGRAKNIQYF. In nucleotides, the CDR3 is TGCAGCGTTCAGGGGCGAGCCAAAAACATTCAGTACTTC. The J gene is TRBJ2-4, the V gene TRBV29-1; maybe TRBD1 (6 bases). Looked up from germline, CDR1 is SQVTM and CDR2 is ANQGSEA. CDR3 size: 13 residues. V was shortened by 5 bases and J by 0 bases, with 8 bases between the two germline ends.

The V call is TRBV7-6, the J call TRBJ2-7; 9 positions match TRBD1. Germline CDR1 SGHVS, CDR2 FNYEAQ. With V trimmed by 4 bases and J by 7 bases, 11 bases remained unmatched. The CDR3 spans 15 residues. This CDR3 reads CASSSGTGTFSEQYF. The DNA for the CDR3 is TGTGCCAGCAGCTCTGGGACAGGGACCTTTAGTGAGCAGTACTTC.

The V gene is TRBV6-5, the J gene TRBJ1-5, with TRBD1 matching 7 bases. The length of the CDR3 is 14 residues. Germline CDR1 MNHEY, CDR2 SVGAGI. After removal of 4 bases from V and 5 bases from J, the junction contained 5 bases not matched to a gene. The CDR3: CASSSRDSDQPQHF. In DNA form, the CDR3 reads TGTGCCAGCAGTTCCCGGGACAGCGATCAGCCCCAGCATTTT.

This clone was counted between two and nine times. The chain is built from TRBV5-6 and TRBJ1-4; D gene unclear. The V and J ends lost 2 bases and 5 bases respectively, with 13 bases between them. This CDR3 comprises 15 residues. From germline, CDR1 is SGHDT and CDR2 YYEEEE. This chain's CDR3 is CASSFNPNGNEKLFF. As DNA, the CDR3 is TGTGCCAGCAGCTTTAATCCAAACGGGAATGAAAAACTGTTTTTT.

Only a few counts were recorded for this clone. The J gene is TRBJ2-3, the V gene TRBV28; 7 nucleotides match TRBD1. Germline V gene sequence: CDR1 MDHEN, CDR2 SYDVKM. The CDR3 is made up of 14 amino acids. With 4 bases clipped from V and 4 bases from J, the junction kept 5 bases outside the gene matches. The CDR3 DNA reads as TGTGCCAGCAGTTCACAGGGGAGCCCAGATACGCAGTATTTT. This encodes CASSSQGSPDTQYF.

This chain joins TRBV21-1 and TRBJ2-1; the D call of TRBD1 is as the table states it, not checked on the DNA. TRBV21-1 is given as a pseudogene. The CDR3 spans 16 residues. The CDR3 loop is CASSKRDRGYYNEQFF. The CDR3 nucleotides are TGTGCCAGCAGCAAAAGGGACAGGGGATACTACAATGAGCAGTTCTTC.